A selection of T cell receptor beta chains follows, all from one sample in a study of beta chain features in type 1 diabetes. The method was immunoSEQ multiplex PCR; TCRdb's version includes in-frame clones alone and lacks a portion of them. This table has around 260,000 clones, about 24% appearing once. Sequenced material: naive CD4+ T cells from blood. The receptor set was obtained from a woman aged 30 to 39 with type 1 diabetes. Each CDR3 is given with its conserved first and last residue. Fields, in order: clone size, V gene, J gene, D gene, CDR3 DNA, CDR3 protein. The D gene is left open where the match is weak. Clone sizes are given selectively: once, few, many, or a class where the clone is expanded.

size: few; V: TRBV5-6; J: TRBJ1-3; D: -; DNA: TGTGCCAGCAGCTTGGCTGAAATCAGGCTCTCTGGAAACACCATATATTTT; CDR3: CASSLAEIRLSGNTIYF
size: -; V: TRBV28; J: TRBJ2-1; D: -; DNA: TGTGCCAGCAGTTTGAGCCTAAATCAGTTCTTC; CDR3: CASSLSLNQFF
size: -; V: TRBV4-1; J: TRBJ2-1; D: TRBD2; DNA: TGCGCCAGCAGCCAAGCTGCGGGAGGGCTCGGGTTCTTC; CDR3: CASSQAAGGLGFF
size: few; V: TRBV30; J: TRBJ2-3; D: TRBD2; DNA: TGTGCCTGGAGTGGATCTTGGACTAGCGGGAGGATGGTAGATACGCAGTATTTT; CDR3: CAWSGSWTSGRMVDTQYF
size: -; V: TRBV5-1; J: TRBJ1-2; D: TRBD1; DNA: TGCGCCAGCAGCTCCGGGACAGGGAACTATGGCTACACCTTC; CDR3: CASSSGTGNYGYTF
size: -; V: TRBV7-3; J: TRBJ2-7; D: -; DNA: TGTGCCAGCAGCTTCTGGGGTGGGGGGTTCTCCGAGCAGTACTTC; CDR3: CASSFWGGGFSEQYF
size: -; V: TRBV7-3; J: TRBJ2-5; D: -; DNA: TGTGCCAGCAGTCTCTGGCCCCAAGAGACCCAGTACTTC; CDR3: CASSLWPQETQYF
size: -; V: TRBV9; J: TRBJ2-2; D: TRBD1; DNA: TGTGCCAGCAGCGTAGGGACAGGGAACACCGGGGAGCTGTTTTTT; CDR3: CASSVGTGNTGELFF
size: -; V: TRBV15; J: TRBJ2-7; D: -; DNA: TGTGCCACCAGCAGAGTGCCGGGACTCAGCTCCTACGAGCAGTACTTC; CDR3: CATSRVPGLSSYEQYF
size: few; V: TRBV25-1; J: TRBJ2-7; D: TRBD1; DNA: TGTGCCAGCAGTACGCAGACAGGGGGCTACGAGCAGTACTTC; CDR3: CASSTQTGGYEQYF
size: few; V: TRBV4-1; J: TRBJ1-1; D: TRBD1; DNA: TGCGCCAGCACCCGGACAGGGGCGAACACTGAAGCTTTCTTT; CDR3: CASTRTGANTEAFF
size: -; V: TRBV18; J: TRBJ1-1; D: TRBD1; DNA: TGTGCCAGCTCACGACCGTTTGGACAGGGCGTTTACACTGAAGCTTTCTTT; CDR3: CASSRPFGQGVYTEAFF
size: few; V: TRBV30; J: TRBJ2-6; D: TRBD1; DNA: TGTGCCTGGGGTAGGACAGGCTCTGGGGCCAACGTCCTGACTTTC; CDR3: CAWGRTGSGANVLTF
size: -; V: TRBV29-1; J: TRBJ1-1; D: -; DNA: TGCAGCGTTGACAGGGGCGCTGAAGCTTTCTTT; CDR3: CSVDRGAEAFF
size: few; V: TRBV30; J: TRBJ2-5; D: TRBD1; DNA: TGTGCCTGGAGTACCTCCAGGGGGGAGACCCAGTACTTC; CDR3: CAWSTSRGETQYF
size: -; V: TRBV28; J: TRBJ1-2; D: TRBD1; DNA: TGTGCCAGCAGGACAGGGGAGGCTAACTATGGCTACACCTTC; CDR3: CASRTGEANYGYTF
size: few; V: TRBV2; J: TRBJ2-1; D: -; DNA: TGTGCCAGCAGGTCTACTAGTTCATACAATGAGCAGTTCTTC; CDR3: CASRSTSSYNEQFF
size: few; V: TRBV5-1; J: TRBJ2-7; D: -; DNA: TGCGCCAGCAGTACAGGGTCCTACGAGCAGTACTTC; CDR3: CASSTGSYEQYF
size: few; V: TRBV7-2; J: TRBJ2-2; D: TRBD1; DNA: TGTGCCAGCAGCCAATCCCGGGACAGGGCGAAAGGAACCGGGGAGCTGTTTTTT; CDR3: CASSQSRDRAKGTGELFF
size: few; V: TRBV4-1; J: TRBJ2-1; D: -; DNA: TGCGCCAGCAGCCAAGTCGGCGGAGTTATCTTATACAATGAGCAGTTCTTC; CDR3: CASSQVGGVILYNEQFF
size: -; V: TRBV11-1; J: TRBJ2-1; D: -; DNA: TGTGCCAGCAGCCCGACTAGTCCGTCTTACAATGAGCAGTTCTTC; CDR3: CASSPTSPSYNEQFF
size: -; V: TRBV7-3; J: TRBJ2-3; D: TRBD2; DNA: TGTGCCAGCAGCCCCCGGCTAGCGGGAGGGCCAGATACGCAGTATTTT; CDR3: CASSPRLAGGPDTQYF
size: few; V: TRBV15; J: TRBJ2-2; D: -; DNA: TGTGCCACCAGCAGTCGACTCCCGGTATTCGCCGGGGAGCTGTTTTTT; CDR3: CATSSRLPVFAGELFF
size: -; V: TRBV4-1; J: TRBJ2-3; D: TRBD2; DNA: TGCGCCAGCAAGAGCGGGATGATGCAGTATTTT; CDR3: CASKSGMMQYF
size: few; V: TRBV4-2; J: TRBJ2-3; D: TRBD2; DNA: TGTGCCAGCAGCCGTGATAGCGGGAAGGTTGTAGATACGCAGTATTTT; CDR3: CASSRDSGKVVDTQYF
size: -; V: TRBV18; J: TRBJ2-1; D: TRBD2; DNA: TGTGCCAGCTCACCCGGGACTAGCGGGGGAAATGAGCAGTTCTTC; CDR3: CASSPGTSGGNEQFF
size: -; V: TRBV18; J: TRBJ2-1; D: TRBD2; DNA: TGTGCCAGCTCACCGGGACTAGCGGGAGTTGATGAGCAGTTCTTC; CDR3: CASSPGLAGVDEQFF
size: -; V: TRBV5-4; J: TRBJ2-7; D: TRBD2; DNA: TGTGCCAGCAGCTCGACATTAGCGGGAGACAAAGAGCAGTACTTC; CDR3: CASSSTLAGDKEQYF
size: few; V: TRBV2; J: TRBJ2-6; D: -; DNA: TGTGCCAGCAAGACAAGAGTCTCTGGGGCCAACGTCCTGACTTTC; CDR3: CASKTRVSGANVLTF
size: few; V: TRBV7-9; J: TRBJ1-1; D: -; DNA: TGTGCCAGCAGCCGTGAGGAACACATGAACACTGAAGCTTTCTTT; CDR3: CASSREEHMNTEAFF
size: -; V: TRBV29-1; J: TRBJ2-5; D: TRBD1; DNA: TGCAGCGAGACAGGGGTTAGTCGGGAGACCCAGTACTTC; CDR3: CSETGVSRETQYF
size: few; V: TRBV9; J: TRBJ1-5; D: TRBD1; DNA: TGTGCCAGCAGCGAGGGACAGGGGCGCCATCAGCCCCAGCATTTT; CDR3: CASSEGQGRHQPQHF
size: few; V: TRBV7-9; J: TRBJ2-1; D: TRBD2; DNA: TGTGCCAGCAGCTTTAGCGGGAGTGGGGACAATGAGCAGTTCTTC; CDR3: CASSFSGSGDNEQFF
size: -; V: TRBV5-1; J: TRBJ2-7; D: -; DNA: TGCGCCAGCAGCTTGGCCCCTTCCTACGAGCAGTACTTC; CDR3: CASSLAPSYEQYF
size: -; V: TRBV19; J: TRBJ1-3; D: -; DNA: TGTGCCAGTAGTCAGGGGCTCTCTGGAAACACCATATATTTT; CDR3: CASSQGLSGNTIYF
size: few; V: TRBV4-2; J: TRBJ2-1; D: TRBD1; DNA: TGTGCCAGCAGCCAAGGCGGACAGGTAGATTACAATGAGCAGTTCTTC; CDR3: CASSQGGQVDYNEQFF
size: -; V: TRBV5-1; J: TRBJ2-7; D: -; DNA: TGCGCCAGCAGCCCGGACTGGGCCTACGAGCAGTACTTC; CDR3: CASSPDWAYEQYF
size: few; V: TRBV27; J: TRBJ2-3; D: TRBD2; DNA: TGTGCCAGCAGAAGGGAGGGAGGCACAGATACGCAGTATTTT; CDR3: CASRREGGTDTQYF
size: few; V: TRBV4-1; J: TRBJ2-5; D: TRBD2; DNA: TGCGCCAGCAGCCGCGGACTAGCGGGAGGTATAGAGACCCAGTACTTC; CDR3: CASSRGLAGGIETQYF
size: -; V: TRBV5-4; J: TRBJ2-7; D: -; DNA: TGTGCCAGCAGCTTCGCGGGGACCTACGAGCAGTACTTC; CDR3: CASSFAGTYEQYF
size: few; V: TRBV29-1; J: TRBJ1-4; D: TRBD1; DNA: TGCAGCGTGGGGGACAGGGGATCCGTTAATGAAAAACTGTTTTTT; CDR3: CSVGDRGSVNEKLFF
size: few; V: TRBV4-2; J: TRBJ2-3; D: TRBD2; DNA: TGTGCCAGCAGGCAAACTAGCGGGGAACCAGATACGCAGTATTTT; CDR3: CASRQTSGEPDTQYF
size: few; V: TRBV5-1; J: TRBJ2-2; D: -; DNA: TGCGCCAGCAGCTCCCTCAGGGGAGAGAACACCGGGGAGCTGTTTTTT; CDR3: CASSSLRGENTGELFF
size: few; V: TRBV9; J: TRBJ2-7; D: TRBD2; DNA: TGTGCCAGCAGCGCCTCGGGACTAGAAGGTTACGAGCAGTACTTC; CDR3: CASSASGLEGYEQYF
size: -; V: TRBV7-8; J: TRBJ2-2; D: -; DNA: TGTGCCAGCAGCTTTCTCTCCGGGGACACCGGGGAGCTGTTTTTT; CDR3: CASSFLSGDTGELFF
size: -; V: TRBV19; J: TRBJ2-7; D: -; DNA: TGTGCCAGTAGCGCAACGACAGCCGCCTACGAGCAGTACTTC; CDR3: CASSATTAAYEQYF
size: -; V: TRBV28; J: TRBJ2-7; D: -; DNA: TGTGCCAGCTTGCCGGCCGGCGGAGAGCAGTACTTC; CDR3: CASLPAGGEQYF
size: -; V: TRBV29-1; J: TRBJ1-1; D: -; DNA: TGCAGCGTCTCTCCGTTGGCAGGCCCTTTGAACACTGAAGCTTTCTTT; CDR3: CSVSPLAGPLNTEAFF